One sample yielded the 10 T cell receptor beta chains listed below, sequenced in a study of T-cell memory formation after mild COVID-19. TCRdb analysed the 5' RACE reads with MiXCR anew, one entry per CDR3 protein. The table includes 300,000 to 400,000 distinct CDR3 sequences, 28% detected once. Sequenced: PBMCs or a T cell subset sorted from them (not recorded which). The receptors here all came from an adult woman who had mild COVID-19 (a few samples of this study predate the infection). Cell type and time point are not known.

The V gene is TRBV19, the J gene TRBJ2-2; TRBD1 matches 10 bases. CDR3 length: 16 residues. V lost 4 bases, J lost 3 bases, and 5 bases stayed unmatched. The germline V gene encodes CDR1 LNHDA and CDR2 SQIVND (reference sequence). The CDR3 coding sequence is TGTGCCAGTAGTAGAACCGGGACAGGGGACACCGGGGAGCTGTTTTTT. Protein: CASSRTGTGDTGELFF. Combining the CDR3 with reference TRBV19 and TRBJ2-2 gives the whole variable domain DGGITQSPKYLFRKEGQNVTLSCEQNLNHDAMYWYRQDPGQGLRLIYYSQIVNDFQKGDIAEGYSVSREKKESFPLTVTSAQKNPTAFYLCASSRTGTGDTGELFFGEGSRLTVL.

This clonotype was seen once. This chain joins TRBV6-4 and TRBJ2-3; D unclear. Trimming took 2 bases from V and 0 from J, leaving 9 bases between them. Germline CDR1 is MRHNA and CDR2 is SNTAGT. There are 15 residues in the CDR3. The DNA for the CDR3 is TGTGCCAGCAGTGACAGGGCGGCTAGCACAGATACGCAGTATTTT. The encoded protein is CASSDRAASTDTQYF.

This rearrangement joins TRBV27 to TRBJ2-2; D not resolved. Germline V CDR1 and CDR2: MNHEY, SMNVEV (reference sequence). The CDR3 has 12 residues. Trimming shortened V by 3 bases and J by 6 bases, and 5 bases separated the two germline ends. In DNA, the CDR3 is TGTGCCAGCAGTTTTTTTCCCGGGGAGCTGTTTTTT. Translating it yields CASSFFPGELFF.

The gene calls are TRBV7-8 and TRBJ1-5; D perhaps matches TRBD1 (5 bases). The CDR3 runs to 16 residues. V gave up 0 bases and J gave up 5 bases, with 14 bases separating them. Germline CDR1 SGHVS, CDR2 FQNEAQ. CDR3 residues: CASSLAERGRHQPQHF. The DNA for the CDR3 is TGTGCCAGCAGCTTAGCTGAGAGGGGACGGCATCAGCCCCAGCATTTT.

This clonotype has only a few counts. The chain recombines TRBV5-6 with TRBJ2-6, with unresolved D. V lost 4 bases and J lost 0, with 2 bases in between. Germline V CDR1 and CDR2: SGHDT, YYEEEE. The CDR3 covers 13 residues. CDR3 residues: CASSASGANVLTF. The CDR3 region has the DNA TGTGCCAGCAGCGCCTCTGGGGCCAACGTCCTGACTTTC.

V is TRBV28 and J is TRBJ2-1; 7 nucleotides line up with TRBD1. Looked up from germline, CDR1 is MDHEN and CDR2 is SYDVKM. J lost 4 bases, V lost 2 bases, and 2 bases had no gene match. The CDR3 is 14 amino acids. This CDR3 reads CASSLPGQYNEQFF. Here the CDR3 DNA reads TGTGCCAGCAGTTTACCGGGACAGTACAATGAGCAGTTCTTC.

The CDR3 DNA follows: TGTGCTAGTGGGGCCGGGTGGAACACTGAAGCTTTCTTT. This translates into CASGAGWNTEAFF. The rearrangement joins TRBV12-5 to TRBJ1-1; D is uncertain. The CDR3 covers 13 residues. The V gene's germline CDR1 is LGHNT and CDR2 FRNRAP. Trimming cost V 6 bases and J 1 base, with 9 bases left between them.

The V call is TRBV7-2, the J call TRBJ1-1; a possible D gene is TRBD1 (5 bases). In germline, CDR1 is SGHTA, CDR2 FQGNSA. This CDR3 is 15 amino acids long. With 4 bases removed from V and 3 bases from J, the gap between germline ends came to 15 bases. The CDR3 coding sequence is TGTGCCAGCAGCTCTATAACATGGGACGACACTGAAGCTTTCTTT. Encoded protein: CASSSITWDDTEAFF.

This clonotype was seen a handful of times. The chain recombines TRBV15 with TRBJ2-1; 8 nucleotides line up with TRBD2. V was clipped by 1 base and J by 4 bases; unmatched bases: 6. Germline V gene data show CDR1 as LNHNV and CDR2 as YYDKDF (reference sequence). The CDR3 runs to 16 residues. The CDR3, as DNA: TGTGCCACCAGCAGAGGATCAGCGGGAGCATACAATGAGCAGTTCTTC. It codes for CATSRGSAGAYNEQFF.

This clonotype has more than one count but fewer than ten. The CDR3 DNA follows: TGTGCCAGCAGTTTCCCCTATGGTAATTCACCCCTCCACTTT. This translates into CASSFPYGNSPLHF. This rearrangement joins TRBV27 to TRBJ1-6; D not resolved. The CDR3 is made up of 14 amino acids. The V end lost 3 bases, the J end lost 6 bases, and 9 bases lay between the germline ends. CDR1 is MNHEY, CDR2 SMNVEV, per germline (reference sequence).